This note documents a single TCR beta chain sequence. This entry belongs to a study of T cell repertoires in ileal Crohn's disease. The time point is: neoterminal ileum biopsy at postoperative endoscopy, about 6 months after surgery. V shed 5 bases and J 5 bases; nucleotides not matched to a gene: 4. CDR1 is MNHEY and CDR2 is SVGAGI in the germline V gene. The CDR3 has 14 residues. Assay used: immunoSEQ multiplex PCR; TCRdb lists only in-frame clones, some missing. Here the sample spans about 11,000 clones, more than 65% being singletons. The sequence was collected from an adult with Crohn's disease. The rearrangement uses TRBV6-5 and TRBJ2-2; 8 positions agree with TRBD1. The sequenced sample was ileal tissue. CDR3 DNA: TGTGCCAGCAGTGTCAGGGGGCCGACCGGGGAGCTGTTTTTT. Its protein product is CASSVRGPTGELFF.